The 18 T cell receptor beta chains below come from one sample, sequenced in a study of human T cells and chemical hapten exposure. In TCRdb, the RACE reads were re-called with MiXCR into one record per CDR3 protein. The sample lists a few hundred thousand distinct CDR3 sequences, around 6% seen once, with more than 5.5% in the top ten. Time point described: patch test 2, 6 weeks after DPC sensitization. The treatment is: therapeutic diphenylcyclopropenone sensitization with weekly scalp DPC. This specimen consisted of whole blood, obtained in connection with sensitization to the hapten diphenylcyclopropenone (DPC). The receptors were sampled from a woman aged 18-29 years with alopecia areata. Some clones in this sample may be carry-over from other donors' samples.

The sample holds many counts of this clonotype. The gene calls are TRBV28 and TRBJ2-3; D is possibly TRBD1 or TRBD2 (5 bases each). The CDR3 is made up of 13 amino acids. CDR1 MDHEN and CDR2 SYDVKM come from the germline V gene. V was pared by 8 bases and J by 9 bases, with 18 bases between. The CDR3 loop is CASYRGRFGTQYF. The CDR3 DNA sequence: TGTGCCAGCTACCGGGGACGGTTCGGCACGCAGTATTTT.

A note on this clonotype: This may be a read error, as it is one base from a much larger clone. The V gene is TRBV6-5, the J gene TRBJ2-5; 10 bases fit TRBD2. CDR1 is MNHEY and CDR2 is SVGAGI in the germline V gene. CDR3 length: 13 residues. V lost 4 bases and J lost 4; bases outside the gene matches: 0. CDR3 nucleotide sequence: TGTGCCAGCAGTTCTAGCGGGGGAGAGACCCAGTACTTC. Translating gives CASSSSGGETQYF.

Ten or more counts support this clonotype. V is TRBV3-1 and J is TRBJ2-2; D gene uncertain. V dropped 0 bases and J dropped 1 base, with 6 bases sitting between them. The CDR3 runs 15 residues. Germline CDR1 is LGHDT and CDR2 is YNNKEL (reference sequence). The CDR3 spells CASSQEVGNTGELFF. CDR3 coding DNA: TGTGCCAGCAGCCAAGAGGTGGGGAACACCGGGGAGCTGTTTTTT.

The chain uses TRBV25-1 and TRBJ2-1; D call uncertain. The germline gives CDR1 MGHDK, CDR2 SYGVNS. This CDR3 comprises 13 residues. The ends were cut back, 8 bases at V and 0 bases at J, with 8 bases in the middle. The CDR3 nucleotides are TGTGCCAGCCGAGTAGGCTCCTACAATGAGCAGTTCTTC. Protein product: CASRVGSYNEQFF. The full variable domain, its missing parts supplied by reference TRBV25-1 and TRBJ2-1, is EADIYQTPRYLVIGTGKKITLECSQTMGHDKMYWYQQDPGMELHLIHYSYGVNSTEKGDLSSESTVSRIRTEHFPLTLESARPSHTSQYLCASRVGSYNEQFFGPGTRLTVL.

The table lists this clonotype with a few counts. V and J are TRBV12-3 or TRBV12-4 and TRBJ2-3; 9 nucleotides align to TRBD2. This CDR3 is built from 17 residues. Germline trimming cut 6 bases from V and 8 bases from J; bases unmatched to any gene: 18. Here the CDR3 reads CASSRWGEAGGQATQYF. The CDR3 nucleotides are TGTGCCAGCAGCCGCTGGGGCGAGGCGGGGGGGCAAGCTACGCAGTATTTT.

The gene calls are TRBV12-3 or TRBV12-4 and TRBJ2-7, with D possibly called TRBD1 or TRBD2 (5 bases each). V lost 2 bases and J 9 bases, leaving 14 bases between the germline ends. The CDR3 is made up of 13 amino acids. CDR3 sequence: CASSLRDLLGQYF. CDR3 coding DNA: TGTGCCAGCAGTTTACGGGACCTATTAGGGCAGTACTTC.

This clonotype was observed a single time. The V call is TRBV4-3, the J call TRBJ2-7; 7 positions match TRBD2. Per germline, CDR1 LGHNA and CDR2 YSLEER. V lost 0 bases to trimming and J lost 1 base; unmatched junction nucleotides: 9. CDR3 length equals 17 residues. Written as DNA, the CDR3 is TGCGCCAGCAGCCAAGATTACCGGGACTACCCGTCCTACGAGCAGTACTTC. Amino acid sequence: CASSQDYRDYPSYEQYF.

This clonotype was recorded at least ten times. The chain carries TRBV6-5 and TRBJ1-5; the D gene is possibly TRBD1 (5 bases). V lost 4 bases, J lost 7 bases, and 11 bases lay in between. This CDR3 is built from 13 residues. Germline assignment: CDR1 MNHEY and CDR2 SVGAGI. The CDR3 coding sequence is TGTGCCAGCAGTTGGGGAAGGGGACAGCCCCAGCATTTT. Amino acid sequence: CASSWGRGQPQHF.

This clonotype has ten or more counts. The genes are TRBV6-2 or TRBV6-3 and TRBJ1-5, with 8 bases that match TRBD1. V shed 1 base and J 4 bases; nucleotides not matched to a gene: 0. The CDR3 has 14 amino acids. Germline lookup yields CDR1 MNHEY and CDR2 SVGEGT. The CDR3 is CASSYWTGNQPQHF. The CDR3 coding sequence is TGTGCCAGCAGTTACTGGACAGGGAATCAGCCCCAGCATTTT.

There are many counts of this clonotype. The chain combines TRBV6-5 with TRBJ1-2; weak D call: TRBD1 (6 bases). V dropped 0 bases and J dropped 6 bases, with 20 bases sitting between them. Germline V lookup: CDR1 MNHEY, CDR2 SVGAGI. CDR3 length: 17 amino acids. Here the CDR3 DNA reads TGTGCCAGCAGTTACTCGTCCCCCGGGACACGAGAAGATGGCTACACCTTC. Translating it yields CASSYSSPGTREDGYTF.

In this sample, this clonotype turned up many times. The V gene is TRBV6-5, the J gene TRBJ1-1; D is unclear. Germline values: CDR1 MNHEY, CDR2 SVGAGI. Trimming left V 2 bases short and J 5 bases short, with 12 bases between. The CDR3 is 14 residues long. CDR3 nucleotides: TGTGCCAGCAGTTACCGGGTTGATGGGACTGAAGCTTTCTTT. It codes for CASSYRVDGTEAFF.

The rearrangement joins TRBV5-1 to TRBJ2-2, with 9 bases fitting TRBD1. CDR1 is SGHRS, CDR2 YFSETQ, per germline. Unmatched junction bases numbered 2, after V lost 7 bases and J lost 4 bases. The CDR3 contains 13 residues. The CDR3 is CASGGQGTGELFF. The CDR3 DNA follows: TGCGCCAGCGGGGGACAGGGCACCGGGGAGCTGTTTTTT.

This clonotype has ten or more counts. V gene TRBV20-1 combines with J gene TRBJ2-5; the match to TRBD2 covers 13 bases. Germline V gives CDR1 DFQATT, CDR2 SNEGSKA (reference sequence). The J segment lost 7 bases and the V segment lost 3 bases, leaving 8 bases of the junction unmatched. The CDR3 totals 15 residues. Here the CDR3 reads CSASRLAGGGPTQYF. DNA for the CDR3: TGCAGTGCTAGCCGACTAGCGGGGGGCGGCCCGACCCAGTACTTC.

This chain joins TRBV4-3 and TRBJ1-1; TRBD1 agrees at 7 bases. Germline V gene sequence: CDR1 LGHNA, CDR2 YSLEER. V shed 3 bases and J 2 bases; nucleotides not matched to a gene: 12. The CDR3 sequence is 17 residues long. The CDR3 nucleotides are TGCGCCAGCAGCCATTATTTTTCGGGGACAGTTAACACTGAAGCTTTCTTT. It codes for CASSHYFSGTVNTEAFF.

This clonotype was counted at least ten times. The chain has TRBV12-3 or TRBV12-4 and TRBJ1-1, with a possible D match to TRBD1 (5 bases). This CDR3 has 13 residues. Trimming took 6 bases from V and 7 from J, leaving 15 bases between them. CDR3 region: CASSPGPPIEAFF. In nucleotides, the CDR3 is TGTGCCAGCAGCCCAGGGCCCCCAATTGAAGCTTTCTTT.

J is TRBJ1-6 and V is TRBV5-1; 9 bases match TRBD1. CDR3 size: 17 residues. CDR1 is SGHRS, CDR2 YFSETQ, per germline. Trimming removed 0 bases from V and 8 bases from J; junction bases left unmatched: 9. For the CDR3, the DNA is TGCGCCAGCAGCTTGGCCAGATCGGGACAGGGTCATTCACCCCTCCACTTT. As protein: CASSLARSGQGHSPLHF.

The sample holds many counts of this clonotype. Lacking the conserved final phenylalanine or tryptophan, this CDR3 likely reflects a read error. The limits of the CDR3 on the DNA are not certain, so only TCRdb's listed CDR3 is given. This rearrangement joins TRBV29-1 to TRBJ1-2. Including both end residues, the CDR3 is 9 amino acids long. Germline assignment: CDR1 SQVTM and CDR2 ANQGSEA. CDR3 region: CSVDGGSFL.

This clonotype has a count of ten or more. The chain uses TRBV20-1 and TRBJ2-7; 8 bases are shared with TRBD1. The CDR3 loop spans 11 amino acids. Per the germline V gene, CDR1 is DFQATT and CDR2 is SNEGSKA (reference sequence). V trimming: 5 bases; J trimming: 6 bases; junction bases outside the gene matches: 3. The CDR3 coding sequence is TGCAGTGCTCCTGGACAGGGCGAGCAGTACTTC. This encodes CSAPGQGEQYF.